This T cell receptor (beta chain) was captured in a study of control samples from healthy donors and cancer patients. Germline CDR1 reads MGHDK; CDR2 reads SYGVNS. This CDR3 comprises 13 residues. The V and J ends lost 4 bases and 8 bases respectively, with 14 bases between them. Data came from immunoSEQ multiplex PCR; TCRdb stores just in-frame clones and leaves some out. The sample holds tens of thousands of clones, 85% seen once. The chain is built from TRBV25-1 and TRBJ1-1, with D tentatively TRBD1 (6 bases). This TCR came from a man aged 30-40 years in good health. Sequenced sample: blood. The CDR3 reads CASSGAGALEAFF. The CDR3 DNA reads TGTGCCAGCAGTGGTGCGGGGGCTTTAGAAGCTTTCTTT.